Detailed here is one TCR beta chain. Antigen: not known. Trimming took off 3 bases at V and 4 bases at J, with 13 bases between the two ends. Germline lookup yields CDR1 LGHNT and CDR2 FRNRAP. CDR3 length equals 15 residues. Building of the TCR beta libraries involved iRepertoire HTBI primers and Arm-PCR of CDR3 regions. MiXCR, applied by TCRdb to the multiplex PCR reads, yields one record per CDR3 protein. The repertoire has approximately 400,000 distinct CDR3 sequences, under 15% of them found once; the top ten carry approximately 15%. The data belong to a study of regulatory T cells in long-lasting Graves disease. Overall study findings and caveats: Authors noted too few samples as a limitation.

Time point here: newly diagnosed GD, antithyroid drugs for less than 3 months. RNA isolated from PBMCs was used to make the TCR library. The same data also went into a second study, on T cells in Graves' hyperthyroidism and ophthalmopathy. In that study: Uncontrolled infection, other autoimmune disease, pregnancy or lactation excluded patients. Blood also contained most expanded thyroid clonotypes above 0.001.

The chain employs TRBV12-5 and TRBJ2-1; D gene ambiguous. The source material was peripheral blood mononuclear cells (PBMCs), sampled at new diagnosis, from a patient treated with antithyroid drugs. This TCR was recovered from a woman in her twenties or thirties with Graves disease. CDR3 bases: TGTGCTAGTGGTTTTGTATCCCTGGGGTACAATGAGCAGTTCTTC. Translation: CASGFVSLGYNEQFF.